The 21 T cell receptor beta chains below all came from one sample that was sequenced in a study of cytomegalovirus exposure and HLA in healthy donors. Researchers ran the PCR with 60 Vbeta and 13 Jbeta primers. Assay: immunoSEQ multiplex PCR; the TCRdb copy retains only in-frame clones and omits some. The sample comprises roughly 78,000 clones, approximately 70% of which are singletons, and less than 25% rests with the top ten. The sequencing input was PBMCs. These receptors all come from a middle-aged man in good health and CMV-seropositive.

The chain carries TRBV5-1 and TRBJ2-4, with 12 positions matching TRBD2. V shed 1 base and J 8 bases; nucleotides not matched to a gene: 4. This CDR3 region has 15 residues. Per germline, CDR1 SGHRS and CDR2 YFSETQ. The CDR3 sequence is CASSLSTSGGDIQYF. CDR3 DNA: TGCGCCAGCAGCTTGTCGACTAGCGGGGGAGACATTCAGTACTTC. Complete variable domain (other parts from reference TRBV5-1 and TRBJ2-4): KAGVTQTPRYLIKTRGQQVTLSCSPISGHRSVSWYQQTPGQGLQFLFEYFSETQRNKGNFPGRFSGRQFSNSRSEMNVSTLELGDSALYLCASSLSTSGGDIQYFGAGTRLSVL.

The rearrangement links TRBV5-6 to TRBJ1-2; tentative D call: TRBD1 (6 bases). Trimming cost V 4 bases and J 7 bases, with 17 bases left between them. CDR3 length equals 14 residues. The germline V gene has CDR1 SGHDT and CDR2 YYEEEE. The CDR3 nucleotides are TGTGCCAGCAGCACCCTCGGGGGGGCCGGTGGCTACACCTTC. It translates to CASSTLGGAGGYTF.

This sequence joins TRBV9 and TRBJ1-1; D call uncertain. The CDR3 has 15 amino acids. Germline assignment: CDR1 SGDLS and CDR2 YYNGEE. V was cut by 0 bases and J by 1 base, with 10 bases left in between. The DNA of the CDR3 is TGTGCCAGCAGCGTAGCTGATGCAGGGAACACTGAAGCTTTCTTT. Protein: CASSVADAGNTEAFF.

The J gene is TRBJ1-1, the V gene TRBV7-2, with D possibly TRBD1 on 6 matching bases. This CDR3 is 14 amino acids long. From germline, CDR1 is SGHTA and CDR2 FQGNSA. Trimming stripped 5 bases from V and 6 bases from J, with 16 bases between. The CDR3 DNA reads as TGTGCCAGCAGCCCCAGGGGCGCGGATCCTGAAGCTTTCTTT. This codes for CASSPRGADPEAFF.

The CDR3 spells CASTAYPLEAFF. CDR3 bases: TGTGCCAGCACCGCGTACCCTCTTGAAGCTTTCTTT. The gene calls are TRBV7-9 and TRBJ1-1; D remains ambiguous. Deletions cut 7 bases from V and 7 bases from J, with 13 bases between. Germline V gene lookup returns CDR1 SEHNR and CDR2 FQNEAQ (reference sequence). The length of the CDR3 is 12 residues.

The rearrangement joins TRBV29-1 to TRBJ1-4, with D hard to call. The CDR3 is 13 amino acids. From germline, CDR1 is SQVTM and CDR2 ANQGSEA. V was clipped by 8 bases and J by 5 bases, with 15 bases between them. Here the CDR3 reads CSTRGGLNEKLFF. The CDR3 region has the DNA TGCAGCACTCGCGGCGGGCTGAATGAAAAACTGTTTTTT. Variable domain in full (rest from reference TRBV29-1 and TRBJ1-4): SAVISQKPSRDICQRGTSLTIQCQVDSQVTMMFWYRQQPGQSLTLIATANQGSEATYESGFVIDKFPISRPNLTFSTLTVSNMSPEDSSIYLCSTRGGLNEKLFFGSGTQLSVL.

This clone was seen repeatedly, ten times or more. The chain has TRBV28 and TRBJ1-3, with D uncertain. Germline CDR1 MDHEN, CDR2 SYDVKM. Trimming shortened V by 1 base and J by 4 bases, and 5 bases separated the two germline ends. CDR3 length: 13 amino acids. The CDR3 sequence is CASSLLQGNTIYF. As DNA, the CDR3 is TGTGCCAGCAGTTTATTACAGGGAAACACCATATATTTT.

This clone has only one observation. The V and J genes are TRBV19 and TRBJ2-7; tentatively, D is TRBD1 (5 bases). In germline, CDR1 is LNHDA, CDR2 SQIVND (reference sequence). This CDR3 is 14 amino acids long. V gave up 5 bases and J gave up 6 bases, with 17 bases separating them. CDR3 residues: CASSPWRTGGEQYF. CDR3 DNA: TGTGCCAGTAGTCCCTGGAGAACAGGCGGCGAGCAGTACTTC.

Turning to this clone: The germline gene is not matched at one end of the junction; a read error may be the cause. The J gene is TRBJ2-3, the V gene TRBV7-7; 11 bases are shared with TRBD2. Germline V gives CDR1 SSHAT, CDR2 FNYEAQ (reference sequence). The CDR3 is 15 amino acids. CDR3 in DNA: TGTGCTAGCAGCTTCATAGCGGGGGGGACAGATACGCAGTATTTT. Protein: CASSFIAGGTDTQYF.

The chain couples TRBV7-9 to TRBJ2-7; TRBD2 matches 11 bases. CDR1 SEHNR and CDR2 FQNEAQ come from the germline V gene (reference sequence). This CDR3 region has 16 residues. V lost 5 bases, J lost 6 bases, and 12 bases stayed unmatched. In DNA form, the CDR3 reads TGTGCCAGCAGCCCTGCTAGCGGGGGGCAACTACTCGAGCAGTACTTC. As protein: CASSPASGGQLLEQYF.

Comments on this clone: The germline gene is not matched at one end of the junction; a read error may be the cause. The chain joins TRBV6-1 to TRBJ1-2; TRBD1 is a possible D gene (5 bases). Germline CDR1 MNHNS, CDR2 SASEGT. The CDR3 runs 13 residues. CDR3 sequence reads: CASSEGRTLSRGF. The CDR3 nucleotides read TGTGCCAGCAGTGAAGGACGCACATTGTCAAGGGGCTTC.

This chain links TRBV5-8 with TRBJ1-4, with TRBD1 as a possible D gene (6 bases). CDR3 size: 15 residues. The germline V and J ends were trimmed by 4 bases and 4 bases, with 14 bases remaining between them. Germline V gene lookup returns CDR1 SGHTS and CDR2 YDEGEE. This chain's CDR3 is CASSAPGALNEKLFF. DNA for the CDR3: TGTGCCAGCAGCGCCCCAGGGGCACTTAATGAAAAACTGTTTTTT.

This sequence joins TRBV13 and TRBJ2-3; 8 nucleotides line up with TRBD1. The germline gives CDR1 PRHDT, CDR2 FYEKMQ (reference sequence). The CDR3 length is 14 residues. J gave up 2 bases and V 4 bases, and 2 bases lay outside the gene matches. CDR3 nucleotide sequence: TGTGCCAGCAGCTCGGACAGGGTCACAGATACGCAGTATTTT. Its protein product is CASSSDRVTDTQYF.

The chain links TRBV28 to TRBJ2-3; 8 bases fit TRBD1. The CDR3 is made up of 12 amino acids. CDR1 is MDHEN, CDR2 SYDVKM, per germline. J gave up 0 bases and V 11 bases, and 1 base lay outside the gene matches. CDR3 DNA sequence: TGTGCCGGGACAGGTAGCACAGATACGCAGTATTTT. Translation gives CAGTGSTDTQYF.

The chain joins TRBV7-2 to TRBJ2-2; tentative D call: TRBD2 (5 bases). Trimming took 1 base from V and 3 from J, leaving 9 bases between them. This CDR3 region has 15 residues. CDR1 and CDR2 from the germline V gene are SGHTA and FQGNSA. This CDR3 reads CASSLVGGHTGELFF. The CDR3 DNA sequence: TGTGCCAGCAGCTTAGTCGGAGGACACACCGGGGAGCTGTTTTTT.

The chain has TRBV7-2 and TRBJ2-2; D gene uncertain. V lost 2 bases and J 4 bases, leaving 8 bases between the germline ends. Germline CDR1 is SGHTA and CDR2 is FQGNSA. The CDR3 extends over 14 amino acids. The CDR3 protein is CASSLYSGTGELFF. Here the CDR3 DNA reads TGTGCCAGCAGCTTATATAGTGGCACCGGGGAGCTGTTTTTT.

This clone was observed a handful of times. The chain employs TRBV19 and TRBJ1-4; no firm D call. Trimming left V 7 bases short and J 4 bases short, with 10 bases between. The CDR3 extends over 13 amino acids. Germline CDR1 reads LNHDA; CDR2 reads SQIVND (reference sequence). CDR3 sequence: CASTVRFNEKLFF. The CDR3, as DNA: TGTGCCAGTACGGTCAGGTTTAATGAAAAACTGTTTTTT.

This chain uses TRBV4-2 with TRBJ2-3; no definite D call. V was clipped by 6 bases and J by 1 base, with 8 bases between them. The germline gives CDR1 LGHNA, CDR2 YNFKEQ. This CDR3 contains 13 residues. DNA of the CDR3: TGTGCCAGCAGACTCCTCCGCACAGATACGCAGTATTTT. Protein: CASRLLRTDTQYF.

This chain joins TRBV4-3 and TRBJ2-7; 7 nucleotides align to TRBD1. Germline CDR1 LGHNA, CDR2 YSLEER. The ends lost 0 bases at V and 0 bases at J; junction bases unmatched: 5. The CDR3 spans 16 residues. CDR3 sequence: CASSQDRGPSSYEQYF. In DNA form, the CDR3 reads TGCGCCAGCAGCCAAGATAGGGGGCCGAGCTCCTACGAGCAGTACTTC.

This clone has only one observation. For the CDR3, the DNA is TGTGCCAGCAGTGACCCATCGGGGAGCTCCTACAATGAGCAGTTCTTC. As protein: CASSDPSGSSYNEQFF. V and J are TRBV6-1 and TRBJ2-1, with D perhaps matching TRBD2 (5 bases). CDR1 is MNHNS and CDR2 is SASEGT in the germline V gene. There are 16 residues in the CDR3. V shed 3 bases and J shed 0 bases, with 12 bases lying between them.

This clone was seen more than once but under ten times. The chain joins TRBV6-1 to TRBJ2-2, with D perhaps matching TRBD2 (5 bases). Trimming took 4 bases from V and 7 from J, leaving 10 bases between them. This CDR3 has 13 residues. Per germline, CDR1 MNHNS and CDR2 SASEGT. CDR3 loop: CASSGGMGGELFF. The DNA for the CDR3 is TGTGCCAGCAGTGGAGGGATGGGCGGGGAGCTGTTTTTT.